This TCR beta chain was identified during a study of T cells in localized non-small cell lung cancer. The V end lost 6 bases, the J end lost 2 bases, and 5 bases lay between the germline ends. Per germline, CDR1 MDHEN and CDR2 SYDVKM. The CDR3 length is 12 residues. On this clone itself: Its antigen is unknown.

Study-level points and caveats: Measurement of T cell clonality placed uninvolved adjacent lung highest, above the level in tumor.

Using immunoSEQ multiplex PCR, the repertoire was profiled, and TCRdb retains in-frame clones only, with some absent. The data contain approximately 7,100 clones, just over 90% of them singletons. Sequencing was performed on peripheral blood mononuclear cells, taken before any cancer treatment. The rearrangement joins TRBV28 to TRBJ1-5; no reliable D call. This TCR was recovered from a male donor aged 60 or over with stage II lung adenocarcinoma. The CDR3 DNA sequence: TGTGCCAGCAGGGCGGGCAATCAGCCCCAGCATTTT. It codes for CASRAGNQPQHF.